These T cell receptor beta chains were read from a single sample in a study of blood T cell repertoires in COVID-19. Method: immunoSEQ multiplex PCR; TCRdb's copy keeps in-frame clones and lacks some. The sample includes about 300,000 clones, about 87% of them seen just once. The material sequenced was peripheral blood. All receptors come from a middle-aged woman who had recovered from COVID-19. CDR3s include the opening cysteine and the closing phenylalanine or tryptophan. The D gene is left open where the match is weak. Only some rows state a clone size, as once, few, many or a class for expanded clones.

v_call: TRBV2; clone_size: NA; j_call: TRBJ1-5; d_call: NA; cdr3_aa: CASSERELDQPQHF; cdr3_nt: TGTGCCAGCAGTGAAAGGGAACTAGATCAGCCCCAGCATTTT
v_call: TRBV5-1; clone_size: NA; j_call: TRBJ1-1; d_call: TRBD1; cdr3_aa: CASSFVDRGTEAFF; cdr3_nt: TGCGCCAGCAGCTTCGTCGACAGGGGCACTGAAGCTTTCTTT
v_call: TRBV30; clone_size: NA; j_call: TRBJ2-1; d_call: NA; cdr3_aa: CAWSQQVGLYNEQFF; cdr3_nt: TGTGCCTGGAGCCAACAGGTCGGTCTATACAATGAGCAGTTCTTC
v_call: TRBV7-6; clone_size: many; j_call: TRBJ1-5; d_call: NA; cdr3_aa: CASSLESGAYQPQHF; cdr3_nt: TGTGCCAGCAGCTTAGAGTCCGGAGCCTATCAGCCCCAGCATTTT
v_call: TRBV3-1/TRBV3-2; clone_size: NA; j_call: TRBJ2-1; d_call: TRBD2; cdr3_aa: CASSLGLVTYNEQFF; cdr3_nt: TGTGCCAGCAGCCTTGGACTAGTCACCTACAATGAGCAGTTCTTC
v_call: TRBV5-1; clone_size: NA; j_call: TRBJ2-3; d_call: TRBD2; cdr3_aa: CASKPPRGASDTQYF; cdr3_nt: TGCGCCAGCAAGCCCCCGCGGGGGGCTTCAGATACGCAGTATTTT
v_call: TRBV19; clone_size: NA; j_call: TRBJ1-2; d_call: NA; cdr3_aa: CASSIPIRQAYYGYTF; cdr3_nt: TGTGCCAGTAGTATTCCCATTCGACAGGCATACTATGGCTACACCTTC
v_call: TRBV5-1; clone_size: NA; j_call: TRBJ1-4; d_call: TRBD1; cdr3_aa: CASSPRTGVSEKLFF; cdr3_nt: TGCGCCAGCAGCCCACGGACAGGGGTTTCAGAAAAACTGTTTTTT
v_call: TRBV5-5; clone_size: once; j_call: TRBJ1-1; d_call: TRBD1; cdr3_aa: CASSHPQGRNTEAFF; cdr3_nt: TGTGCCAGCAGCCATCCACAGGGGAGAAACACTGAAGCTTTCTTT
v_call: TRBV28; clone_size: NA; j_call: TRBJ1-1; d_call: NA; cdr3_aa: CASSLTHTEAFF; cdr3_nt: TGTGCCAGCAGTTTAACTCACACTGAAGCTTTCTTT
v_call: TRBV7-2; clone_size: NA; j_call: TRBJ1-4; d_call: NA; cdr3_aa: CASSLAGEATNEKLFF; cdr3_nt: TGTGCCAGCAGCTTAGCAGGGGAAGCAACTAATGAAAAACTGTTTTTT
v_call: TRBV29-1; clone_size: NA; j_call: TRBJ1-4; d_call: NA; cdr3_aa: CSAFRATNEKLFF; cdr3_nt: TGCAGCGCATTCCGGGCAACTAATGAAAAACTGTTTTTT
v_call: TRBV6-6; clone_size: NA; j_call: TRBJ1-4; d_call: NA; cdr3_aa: CASSYSFQGLFF; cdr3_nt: TGTGCCAGCAGTTACTCTTTCCAGGGACTGTTTTTT
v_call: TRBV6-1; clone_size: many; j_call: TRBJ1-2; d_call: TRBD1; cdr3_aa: CASSALRTGGAGYGYTF; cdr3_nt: TGTGCCAGCAGTGCGCTTCGGACAGGGGGCGCAGGCTATGGCTACACCTTC
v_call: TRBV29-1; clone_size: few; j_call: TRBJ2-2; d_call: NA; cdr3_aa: CSVGRLTGELFF; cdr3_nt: TGCAGCGTCGGAAGACTCACCGGGGAGCTGTTTTTT
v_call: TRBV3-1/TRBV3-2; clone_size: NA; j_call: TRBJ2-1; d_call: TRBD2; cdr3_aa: CASSRLAGGTYNEQFF; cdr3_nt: TGTGCCAGCAGTCGACTAGCGGGGGGCACCTACAATGAGCAGTTCTTC
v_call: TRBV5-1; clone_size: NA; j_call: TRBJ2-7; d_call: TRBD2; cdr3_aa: CASSLESSLAVNEQYF; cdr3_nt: TGCGCCAGCAGCTTGGAGAGTTCCCTAGCGGTTAACGAGCAGTACTTC